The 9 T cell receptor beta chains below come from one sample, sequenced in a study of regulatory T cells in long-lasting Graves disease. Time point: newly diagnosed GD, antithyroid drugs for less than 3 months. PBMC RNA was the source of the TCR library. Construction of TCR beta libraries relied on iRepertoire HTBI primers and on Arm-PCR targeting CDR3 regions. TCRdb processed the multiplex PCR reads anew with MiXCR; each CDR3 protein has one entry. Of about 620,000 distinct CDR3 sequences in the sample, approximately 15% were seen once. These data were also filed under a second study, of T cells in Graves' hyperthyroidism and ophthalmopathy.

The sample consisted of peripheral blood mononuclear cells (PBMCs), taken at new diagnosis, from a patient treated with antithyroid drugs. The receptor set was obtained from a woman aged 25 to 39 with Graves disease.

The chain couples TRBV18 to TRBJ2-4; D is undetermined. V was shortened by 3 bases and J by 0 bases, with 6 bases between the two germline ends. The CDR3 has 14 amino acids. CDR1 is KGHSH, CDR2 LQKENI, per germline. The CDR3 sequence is CASSPSIAKNIQYF. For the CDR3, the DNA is TGTGCCAGCTCACCTTCAATAGCCAAAAACATTCAGTACTTC.

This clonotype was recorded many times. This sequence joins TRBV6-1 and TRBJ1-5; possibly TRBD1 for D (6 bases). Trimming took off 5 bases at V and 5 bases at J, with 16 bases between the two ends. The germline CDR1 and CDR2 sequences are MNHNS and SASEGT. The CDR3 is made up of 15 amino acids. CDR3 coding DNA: TGTGCCAGCAGTCCTACAGGGTTGTTGGATCAGCCCCAGCATTTT. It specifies CASSPTGLLDQPQHF.

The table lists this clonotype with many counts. This CDR3 is CASSRTGGYGYTF. CDR3 coding DNA: TGTGCCAGCAGTCGAACAGGGGGCTATGGCTACACCTTC. This chain connects TRBV3-1 to TRBJ1-2; 8 nucleotides align to TRBD1. The J segment lost 4 bases and the V segment lost 6 bases, leaving 4 bases of the junction unmatched. The germline V gene encodes CDR1 LGHDT and CDR2 YNNKEL (reference sequence). The CDR3 contains 13 residues.

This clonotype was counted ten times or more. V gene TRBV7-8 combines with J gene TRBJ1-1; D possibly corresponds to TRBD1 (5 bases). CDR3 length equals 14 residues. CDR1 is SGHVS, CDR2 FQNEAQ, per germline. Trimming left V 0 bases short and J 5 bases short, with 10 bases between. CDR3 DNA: TGTGCCAGCAGCTTAGCGGAGGGGCATACTGAAGCTTTCTTT. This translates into CASSLAEGHTEAFF.

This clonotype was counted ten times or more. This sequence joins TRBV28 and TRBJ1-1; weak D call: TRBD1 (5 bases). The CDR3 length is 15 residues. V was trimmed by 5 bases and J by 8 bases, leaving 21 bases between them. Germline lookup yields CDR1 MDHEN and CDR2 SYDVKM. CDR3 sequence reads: CASSTYPFTGAEAFF. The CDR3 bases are TGTGCCAGCAGTACCTATCCATTTACAGGCGCCGAAGCTTTCTTT.

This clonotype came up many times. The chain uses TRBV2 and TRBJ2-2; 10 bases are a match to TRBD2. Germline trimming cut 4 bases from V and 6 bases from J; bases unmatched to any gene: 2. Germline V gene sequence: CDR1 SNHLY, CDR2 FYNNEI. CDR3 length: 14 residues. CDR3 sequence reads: CASSVLAGAGELFF. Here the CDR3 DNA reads TGTGCCAGCAGTGTTCTAGCGGGAGCCGGGGAGCTGTTTTTT.

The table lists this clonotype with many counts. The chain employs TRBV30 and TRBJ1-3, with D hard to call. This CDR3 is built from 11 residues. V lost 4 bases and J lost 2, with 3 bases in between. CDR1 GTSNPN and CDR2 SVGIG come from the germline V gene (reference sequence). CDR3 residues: CAWTTGNTIYF. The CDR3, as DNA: TGTGCCTGGACTACTGGAAACACCATATATTTT.

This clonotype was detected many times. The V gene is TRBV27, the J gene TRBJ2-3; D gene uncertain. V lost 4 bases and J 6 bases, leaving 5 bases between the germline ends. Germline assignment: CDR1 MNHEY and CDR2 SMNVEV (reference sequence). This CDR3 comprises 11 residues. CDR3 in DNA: TGTGCCAGCAGTTCGGAGGATACGCAGTATTTT. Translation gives CASSSEDTQYF.

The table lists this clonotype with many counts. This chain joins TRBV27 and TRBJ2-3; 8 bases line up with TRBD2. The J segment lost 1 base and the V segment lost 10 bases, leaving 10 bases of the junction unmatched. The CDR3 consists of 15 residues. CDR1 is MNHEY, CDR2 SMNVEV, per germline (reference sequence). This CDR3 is CATRPTGGGTDTQYF. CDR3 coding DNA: TGTGCCACCCGCCCTACGGGAGGGGGCACAGATACGCAGTATTTT.